These 9 T cell receptor beta chains came from one sample sequenced in a study of T-cell reconstitution after alpha-beta-depleted transplantation in children (TCRdb year 2016). Library generation was performed with PCR. TCRdb lists the instrument as Illumina HiSeq 2500. To normalize quantification of the TCRbeta repertoire, the TCR libraries were built with molecular barcoding that relied on unique molecular identifiers. Clones were called with MiXCR by TCRdb after fastp trimmed the public reads at Q25, and only in-frame beta chains were retained. CDR3 protein duplicates are merged, each entry listing the most common genes and DNA. The sample records 500,000 to 650,000 distinct CDR3 sequences, roughly 11% of which are singletons. Jointly, the top ten make up 13% to 15% of the sample. The treatment or condition label of this sample denotes: allogeneic hematopoietic cell transplantation with graft depleted of TCRalphabeta T cells and CD19 B cells.

Sequenced here: PBMCs, mostly from graft donor cells, sampled 180 days after TCRalphabeta/CD19-depleted stem cell transplant. These receptors all come from a female patient between 2 and 15 years old who had a stem cell transplant for aplastic anemia, so the T cells may come from the graft donor.

This chain joins TRBV6-2 or TRBV6-3 and TRBJ2-7, with D possibly TRBD1 on 5 matching bases. The germline gives CDR1 MNHEY, CDR2 SVGEGT. The CDR3 has 13 amino acids. Trimming cost V 6 bases and J 7 bases, with 16 bases left between them. For the CDR3, the DNA is TGTGCCAGCAGCCGTTCGGCAGGGCGTGAGCAGTACTTC. This encodes CASSRSAGREQYF.

This clonotype has just a few counts. The chain uses TRBV10-3 and TRBJ2-2; 9 bases fit TRBD1. With 4 bases clipped from V and 4 bases from J, the junction kept 1 base outside the gene matches. This CDR3 is built from 14 residues. Germline V gene lookup returns CDR1 ENHRY and CDR2 SYGVKD. In DNA, the CDR3 is TGTGCCATCAGTGGGACAGGGGTCACCGGGGAGCTGTTTTTT. This gives the protein CAISGTGVTGELFF.

This chain's CDR3 is CSVDGAPLREGPNTEAFF. DNA for the CDR3: TGCAGCGTTGACGGAGCCCCCCTCAGGGAGGGTCCGAACACTGAAGCTTTCTTT. The chain joins TRBV29-1 to TRBJ1-1, with D perhaps matching TRBD1 (5 bases). The CDR3 sequence is 18 residues long. Germline loops: CDR1 SQVTM, CDR2 ANQGSEA. V was trimmed by 3 bases and J by 1 base, leaving 24 bases between them.

The rearrangement joins TRBV20-1 to TRBJ2-7, with 10 positions matching TRBD2. The V gene end was trimmed by 5 bases and the J gene end by 3 bases; junction bases not matched to a gene: 1. This CDR3 contains 12 residues. In germline, CDR1 is DFQATT, CDR2 SNEGSKA (reference sequence). CDR3 in amino acids: CSAVAGGYEQYF. CDR3 nucleotide sequence: TGCAGTGCTGTAGCGGGAGGCTACGAGCAGTACTTC.

The table lists this clonotype with many counts. The chain couples TRBV4-2 to TRBJ2-5; no firm D call. The CDR3 runs 14 residues. Germline V gene data show CDR1 as LGHNA and CDR2 as YNFKEQ. Between the trimmed V and J ends, which lost 0 bases and 3 bases, there was a span of 8 bases. The CDR3 region has the DNA TGTGCCAGCAGCCAAGATACGACGGAAGAGACCCAGTACTTC. Translating gives CASSQDTTEETQYF.

This clonotype was seen only a few times. The chain uses TRBV7-9 and TRBJ2-3; D is uncertain. The length of the CDR3 is 13 residues. The germline V and J ends were trimmed by 3 bases and 1 base, with 5 bases remaining between them. Germline CDR1 is SEHNR and CDR2 is FQNEAQ (reference sequence). This CDR3 is CASSFSGTDTQYF. Here the CDR3 DNA reads TGTGCCAGCAGCTTTTCCGGCACAGATACGCAGTATTTT.

CDR3 sequence (DNA): TGTGCCAGCAGTTACGGCGGAGGGGGCGCTGGGGCCAACGTCCTGACTTTC. This codes for CASSYGGGGAGANVLTF. This chain links TRBV6-2 or TRBV6-3 with TRBJ2-6, with D possibly TRBD1 on 7 matching bases. Trimming removed 2 bases at V and 2 bases at J, with 13 bases between. The CDR3 has 17 residues. Germline CDR1 is MNHEY and CDR2 is SVGEGT.

The chain employs TRBV12-3 or TRBV12-4 and TRBJ1-1; possibly TRBD1 for D (6 bases). This CDR3 has 17 amino acids. Trimming stripped 5 bases from V and 0 bases from J, with 19 bases between. As DNA, the CDR3 is TGTGCCAGCAGTCCCCGACAGGCCCTTACTTTGAACACTGAAGCTTTCTTT. This translates into CASSPRQALTLNTEAFF.

There are a few counts of this clonotype. J is TRBJ1-5 and V is TRBV20-1, with 9 nucleotides matching TRBD1. J was trimmed by 3 bases and V by 0 bases; bases with no gene match: 9. The CDR3 is 17 residues long. Germline V gene lookup returns CDR1 DFQATT and CDR2 SNEGSKA (reference sequence). CDR3 amino acids: CSARDSTGGVYNQPQHF. DNA for the CDR3: TGCAGTGCTAGAGACTCCACAGGGGGCGTTTACAATCAGCCCCAGCATTTT.